The clone carrying this T cell receptor (beta chain) was found a few times. Using immunoSEQ multiplex PCR, the repertoire was profiled, and TCRdb retains in-frame clones only, with some absent. Among millions of clones, just over 90% were seen once, and the ten largest hold about 0.39%. These data belong to a study of shared clonotypes between healthy human individuals. The CDR3 sequence is 12 residues long. Germline V gene data show CDR1 as SGHDN and CDR2 as FVKESK. The ends were cut back, 2 bases at V and 5 bases at J, with 3 bases in the middle. The sequence came from a man younger than 30 in good health. Some clones in this sample may be carry-over from other donors' samples. This chain uses TRBV14 with TRBJ1-4; no firm D call. The specimen sequenced was naive CD4+ T cells from PBMCs. As for subset: CD45RA+ positively selected. CDR3 bases: TGTGCCAGCAGCCAATCGAATGAAAAACTGTTTTTT. Translating gives CASSQSNEKLFF.